Described below is a single T cell receptor (beta chain) sequence and its context. The data originate from a study of blood T cell repertoires in COVID-19. In the study overall: The cDNA or gDNA used as material had been derived from T cells, B-cell-depleted T cells, or PBMCs.

Assay: immunoSEQ multiplex PCR; the TCRdb copy retains only in-frame clones and omits some. The data contain some 220,000 clones, roughly four fifths of them singletons. The specimen sequenced was PBMCs or T cells enriched from blood (not recorded which). This clonotype was sampled from a woman in her forties with acute COVID-19.

As DNA, the CDR3 is TGTGCCAGTAGTATCCCTAGATATAATGAGCAGTTCTTC. It is translated as CASSIPRYNEQFF. The chain links TRBV19 to TRBJ2-1; D uncertain. The V gene lost 3 bases and the J gene lost 7 bases, with 10 bases spanning the gap. Germline V CDR1 and CDR2: LNHDA, SQIVND (reference sequence). The CDR3 is made up of 13 amino acids.